This T cell receptor beta chain was documented in a study of response to subunit inactivated influenza vaccine. Whole-study findings and limits: After each seasonal influenza vaccination, few new T cells are recruited, the authors suggested.

A single record per CDR3 protein comes from TCRdb applying MiXCR to the RT-PCR reads. The sample consists of around 580,000 distinct CDR3 sequences, roughly 12% of them appearing once. The CDR3 consists of 15 residues. The germline gives CDR1 KGHSH, CDR2 LQKENI. This clonotype was counted ten times or more. The antigen is undetermined. One end of the junction is discordant with germline, which a read error may explain. The chain combines TRBV18 with TRBJ2-1; 10 bases fit TRBD2. This sample comprised PBMCs from blood, obtained on the day of vaccination. This sequence originates from a middle-aged man who received an inactivated influenza vaccine. The CDR3 protein is CASSPGLAGDNEQFF. The CDR3 region has the DNA TGCGCCAGCAGCCCGGGGCTAGCGGGAGACAATGAGCAGTTCTTC.